This T cell receptor (beta chain) was captured by sequencing in a study of response to subunit inactivated influenza vaccine. Overall study findings and caveats: Authors suggested few new T cells are recruited by each seasonal influenza vaccination.

MiXCR was run by TCRdb on the RT-PCR reads, yielding one entry per CDR3 protein. The data contain over 400,000 distinct CDR3 sequences, approximately 12% of them singletons. The sample holds a few counts of this clonotype. As yet, its antigen is unknown. Germline lookup yields CDR1 MNHEY and CDR2 SVGEGT. V lost 10 bases to trimming and J lost 0 bases, with 9 bases between them. The CDR3 totals 12 residues. The clonotype was recovered from a middle-aged man who received an inactivated influenza vaccine. The material sequenced was PBMCs from blood, taken more than 35 days after vaccination. The chain is built from TRBV6-2 or TRBV6-3 and TRBJ1-1; D gene unclear. CDR3 bases: TGTGCCACTGGACGGGTGAACACTGAAGCTTTCTTT. This gives the protein CATGRVNTEAFF.